This T cell receptor beta chain was recovered during a study of post-analysis software for immune sequencing data. Study-wide results and limits: Higher frequency in patients than in controls was seen for five TRBV segments, with TRBV5-6, TRBV5-1 and TRBV20-1 among them. Strong co-clustering by F measure was seen for same-batch samples.

Sequencing libraries made from TCR beta cDNA carried unique molecular identifiers. A population of roughly 1 to 11 million T cells gave rise to roughly 0.5 million cDNA molecules. TCRdb called the PCR reads again in MiXCR, with one record for every CDR3 protein. The table has some 690,000 distinct CDR3 sequences, approximately 60% seen once. Trimming took 5 bases from V and 12 from J; bases not matched to a gene: 16. Germline V gene sequence: CDR1 SQVTM, CDR2 ANQGSEA. The CDR3 runs 13 residues. A word on this clonotype: What it binds is unknown.

The specimen sequenced was blood. The chain couples TRBV29-1 to TRBJ2-7; 7 positions match TRBD1. The clonotype originates from a girl aged 2-10 years with multiple sclerosis. The CDR3: CSVSDRAQETRYF. Written as DNA, the CDR3 is TGCAGCGTTTCCGACAGGGCACAAGAGACCCGGTACTTC.